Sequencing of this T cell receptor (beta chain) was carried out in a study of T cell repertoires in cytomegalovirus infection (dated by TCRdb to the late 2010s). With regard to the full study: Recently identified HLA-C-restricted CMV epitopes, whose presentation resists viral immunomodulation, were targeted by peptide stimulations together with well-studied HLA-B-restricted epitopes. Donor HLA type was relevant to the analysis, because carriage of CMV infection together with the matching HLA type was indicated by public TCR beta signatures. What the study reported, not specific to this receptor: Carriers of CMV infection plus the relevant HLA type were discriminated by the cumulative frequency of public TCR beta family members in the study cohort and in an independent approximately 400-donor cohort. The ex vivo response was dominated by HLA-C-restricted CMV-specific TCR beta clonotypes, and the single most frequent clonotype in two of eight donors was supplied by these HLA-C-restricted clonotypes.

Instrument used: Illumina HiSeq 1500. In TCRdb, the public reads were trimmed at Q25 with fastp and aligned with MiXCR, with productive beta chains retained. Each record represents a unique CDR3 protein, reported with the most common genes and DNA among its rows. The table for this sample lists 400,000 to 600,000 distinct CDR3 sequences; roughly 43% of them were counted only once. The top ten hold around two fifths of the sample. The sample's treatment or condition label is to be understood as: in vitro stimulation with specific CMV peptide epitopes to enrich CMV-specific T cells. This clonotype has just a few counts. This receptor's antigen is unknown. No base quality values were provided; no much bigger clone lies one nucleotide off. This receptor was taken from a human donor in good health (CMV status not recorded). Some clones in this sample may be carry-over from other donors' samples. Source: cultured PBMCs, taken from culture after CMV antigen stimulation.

The DNA sequence is TGTGCCAGCAGCTTGAGTGGCCCTAGCGGGGGGTCCTACAATGAGCAGTTCTTC. Its protein reads: CASSLSGPSGGSYNEQFF. The chain is encoded by TRBV7-2 joined to TRBJ2-1; 11 bases in between match TRBD2. For this chain, trimming is 3 bases at the V end and 1 base at the J end, and the number of junction bases without a gene match is 8. For CDR1 and CDR2, the germline V gene lists SGHTA and FQGNSA. From the cysteine up to the phenylalanine, the CDR3 has a length of 18 residues. The sequence is cut down to CDR3 DNA, 54 bases in frame from base 1.